Following are 25 T cell receptor beta chains from one sample sequenced in a study of blood T cells in healthy people across ages. Together with a sample-barcoded 5' primer, a J-beta primer mix was included in a second PCR lasting about 6 to 11 cycles. TCRdb independently ran MiXCR on the 5' RACE reads; one entry per CDR3 protein. The table records fewer than 700,000 distinct CDR3 sequences, roughly 41% of them present only once. What was sequenced was blood. Receptors were obtained from a man aged 80 or over in good health.

The CDR3 nucleotides are TGTGCCAGCAGCTCGTTCGTTACAGGGAATCAGCCCCAGCATTTT. It encodes CASSSFVTGNQPQHF. The chain has TRBV7-2 and TRBJ1-5, with TRBD1 as a possible D gene (6 bases). The length of the CDR3 is 15 residues. V was shortened by 4 bases and J by 4 bases, with 14 bases between the two germline ends. The germline CDR1 and CDR2 sequences are SGHTA and FQGNSA.

This chain joins TRBV7-8 and TRBJ2-7, with 8 nucleotides matching TRBD1. J gave up 6 bases and V 7 bases, and 14 bases lay outside the gene matches. Germline CDR1 and CDR2: SGHVS and FQNEAQ. This CDR3 is built from 15 residues. The CDR3 spells CASTPLGTGPLEQYF. CDR3 nucleotide sequence: TGTGCCAGCACTCCCCTGGGGACAGGACCGCTCGAGCAGTACTTC.

V and J are TRBV13 and TRBJ1-2, with 7 bases matching TRBD1. The J segment lost 5 bases and the V segment lost 5 bases, leaving 11 bases of the junction unmatched. Germline-derived CDR1 and CDR2 are PRHDT and FYEKMQ (reference sequence). This CDR3 is 15 amino acids long. CDR3: CASSPQGEARYGYTF. CDR3 DNA: TGTGCCAGCAGCCCTCAGGGGGAGGCTAGGTATGGCTACACCTTC.

This clonotype was picked up a small number of times. This rearrangement joins TRBV6-5 to TRBJ2-7; D possibly corresponds to TRBD1 (6 bases). Germline values: CDR1 MNHEY, CDR2 SVGAGI. V was trimmed by 3 bases and J by 4 bases, leaving 16 bases between them. The CDR3 is made up of 15 amino acids. CDR3 nucleotides: TGTGCCAGCAGTTATGCCGGGACACGGGCTTACGAGCAGTACTTC. This gives the protein CASSYAGTRAYEQYF.

In its sample, this clonotype was seen many times. The chain carries TRBV28 and TRBJ2-1, with D unresolved. V was pared by 6 bases and J by 4 bases, with 7 bases between. This CDR3 contains 12 residues. CDR1 MDHEN and CDR2 SYDVKM come from the germline V gene. In nucleotides, the CDR3 is TGTGCCAGCAGACCCGATTACAATGAGCAGTTCTTC. This encodes CASRPDYNEQFF.

This clonotype has a count of ten or more. V usage is TRBV10-3 and J usage is TRBJ2-7; TRBD2 matches at 8 bases. The CDR3 is made up of 15 amino acids. From germline, CDR1 is ENHRY and CDR2 SYGVKD. With V trimmed by 5 bases and J by 6 bases, 12 bases remained unmatched. CDR3 sequence reads: CAISTTGTSLSEQYF. The DNA of the CDR3 is TGTGCCATCAGTACGACCGGGACTAGTCTTTCCGAGCAGTACTTC.

Turning to this clonotype: The CDR3 ends on some other residue instead of the conserved phenylalanine or tryptophan, so this is likely a read error. The chain joins TRBV12-3 or TRBV12-4 to TRBJ2-5; 7 nucleotides line up with TRBD2. With V trimmed by 0 bases and J by 2 bases, 9 bases remained unmatched. CDR3 length: 17 residues. In DNA, the CDR3 is TGTGCCAGCAGTTTAGCGCTGGCTAGCGGTCTACAAGAGACCCAGTACCTC. As protein: CASSLALASGLQETQYL.

This clonotype was found a few times. The rearrangement uses TRBV4-3 and TRBJ1-3, with D unresolved. V was shortened by 2 bases and J by 1 base, with 15 bases between the two germline ends. This CDR3 comprises 17 residues. CDR1 LGHNA and CDR2 YSLEER come from the germline V gene. DNA of the CDR3: TGCGCCAGCAGCCAACAACCAAACGCCGGTTCTGGAAACACCATATATTTT. Its translation is CASSQQPNAGSGNTIYF.

With respect to this clonotype: A read error may produce the germline difference seen at one junction end. CDR3 region: CASSLKRTVQETKYF. CDR3 DNA sequence: TGTGCCAGCAGCTTAAAGAGGACAGTGCAAGAGACCAAGTACTTC. The rearrangement uses TRBV7-2 and TRBJ2-5, with a possible D match to TRBD1 (6 bases). Germline CDR1 is SGHTA and CDR2 is FQGNSA. This CDR3 contains 15 residues.

The chain uses TRBV20-1 and TRBJ2-7, with 7 nucleotides matching TRBD2. The CDR3 length is 15 residues. Germline CDR1 DFQATT, CDR2 SNEGSKA (reference sequence). Trimming cost V 2 bases and J 0 bases; bases outside gene matches: 7. The CDR3 here is CSARHLGGGSYEQYF. The CDR3 bases are TGCAGTGCTAGACATCTGGGCGGGGGCTCCTACGAGCAGTACTTC.

The chain is built from TRBV7-9 and TRBJ2-5; D not resolved. The length of the CDR3 is 14 residues. Germline CDR1 reads SEHNR; CDR2 reads FQNEAQ (reference sequence). V was clipped by 4 bases and J by 7 bases, with 16 bases between them. CDR3 bases: TGTGCCAGCAGCTCTCCCCAGGCCTTTATGACCCAGTACTTC. It specifies CASSSPQAFMTQYF.

The J gene is TRBJ2-7, the V gene TRBV12-3 or TRBV12-4; D tentatively reads TRBD1 or TRBD2 (6 bases each). Trimming pared 5 bases from V and 7 bases from J, leaving 21 bases between. CDR3 size: 15 residues. This chain's CDR3 is CASSLLRGRLEEQYF. The CDR3 DNA reads TGTGCCAGCAGTCTCCTACGGGGGCGGCTTGAGGAGCAGTACTTC.

V and J are TRBV20-1 and TRBJ2-7, with 7 bases matching TRBD2. This CDR3 contains 15 residues. Germline CDR1 DFQATT, CDR2 SNEGSKA (reference sequence). Trimming cost V 6 bases and J 0 bases; bases outside gene matches: 11. CDR3 region: CSAMISGEHSYEQYF. CDR3 DNA: TGCAGTGCAATGATAAGCGGGGAGCACTCCTACGAGCAGTACTTC.

This clonotype was picked up many times. This chain joins TRBV29-1 and TRBJ2-7, with a possible D match to TRBD2 (6 bases). Germline values: CDR1 SQVTM, CDR2 ANQGSEA. The CDR3 contains 14 residues. With 4 bases removed from V and 1 base from J, the gap between germline ends came to 14 bases. In DNA form, the CDR3 reads TGCAGCGTTGTAGTAGGTGGGACTTCCTACGAGCAGTACTTC. Translation gives CSVVVGGTSYEQYF.

J is TRBJ2-7 and V is TRBV4-3; 7 bases match TRBD2. The J segment lost 5 bases and the V segment lost 0 bases, leaving 4 bases of the junction unmatched. The germline V gene encodes CDR1 LGHNA and CDR2 YSLEER. This CDR3 comprises 14 residues. CDR3 protein: CASSQERGGDEQYF. In nucleotides, the CDR3 is TGCGCCAGCAGCCAAGAGCGGGGAGGGGACGAGCAGTACTTC.

The chain combines TRBV6-5 with TRBJ1-4; D not resolved. V was shortened by 2 bases and J by 8 bases, with 9 bases between the two germline ends. Germline V gives CDR1 MNHEY, CDR2 SVGAGI. This CDR3 contains 13 residues. The DNA of the CDR3 is TGTGCCAGCAGTTACACTCGGAGGGAAAAACTGTTTTTT. Translation gives CASSYTRREKLFF.

This clonotype was detected only a few times. The chain joins TRBV28 to TRBJ1-2; 9 positions match TRBD1. Germline lookup yields CDR1 MDHEN and CDR2 SYDVKM. The V and J ends lost 2 bases and 2 bases, in that order; junction bases with no gene match: 3. The CDR3 is made up of 15 amino acids. The CDR3 sequence: CASSLTGGANYGYTF. The CDR3 coding sequence is TGTGCCAGCAGTTTAACAGGGGGCGCGAACTATGGCTACACCTTC.

This clonotype was observed a few times. The genes are TRBV7-2 and TRBJ2-3; 14 positions match TRBD2. Per germline, CDR1 SGHTA and CDR2 FQGNSA. This CDR3 has 16 residues. V was clipped by 0 bases and J by 6 bases; unmatched bases: 2. The DNA of the CDR3 is TGTGCCAGCAGCTTAGCGGGACTAGCGGGAGAGGATACGCAGTATTTT. Translated: CASSLAGLAGEDTQYF.

V usage is TRBV7-2 and J usage is TRBJ1-1; tentative D call: TRBD1 (6 bases). V lost 2 bases and J 11 bases, leaving 15 bases between the germline ends. Germline V gene lookup returns CDR1 SGHTA and CDR2 FQGNSA. This CDR3 is built from 13 residues. CDR3 residues: CASSLRRGTEAFF. In DNA, the CDR3 is TGTGCCAGCAGCTTAAGGAGGGGGACGGAGGCTTTCTTT.

The CDR3 sequence is CASGKPTGQGVYEQYF. As DNA, the CDR3 is TGTGCCAGCGGCAAACCAACGGGACAGGGGGTTTACGAGCAGTACTTC. The chain uses TRBV6-2 or TRBV6-3 and TRBJ2-4; 11 bases map to TRBD1. The DNA end favors TRBJ2-7, so the J call may be wrong. CDR1 is MNHEY and CDR2 is SVGEGT in the germline V gene. The CDR3 has 16 residues.

This clonotype occurred a few times. The chain uses TRBV30 and TRBJ2-6; weak D call: TRBD2 (7 bases). CDR3 length: 15 residues. Germline V gene sequence: CDR1 GTSNPN, CDR2 SVGIG (reference sequence). Deletions cut 5 bases from V and 1 base from J, with 12 bases between. As DNA, the CDR3 is TGTGCCTGGCGGGGGGCAGGGTCTGGGGCCAACGTCCTGACTTTC. This encodes CAWRGAGSGANVLTF.

The rearrangement joins TRBV18 to TRBJ2-5; 10 positions agree with TRBD2. V dropped 2 bases and J dropped 1; count of bases not matched to a gene: 4. The germline V gene has CDR1 KGHSH and CDR2 LQKENI. CDR3 length: 16 amino acids. For the CDR3, the DNA is TGTGCCAGCTCACCAGCCGGGACTAGCGTCCAAGAGACCCAGTACTTC. Translated, it gives CASSPAGTSVQETQYF.

This clonotype has a handful of counts. V gene TRBV7-2 combines with J gene TRBJ2-7; D remains unclear. Trimming stripped 5 bases from V and 4 bases from J, with 12 bases between. The CDR3 extends over 13 amino acids. The V gene's germline CDR1 is SGHTA and CDR2 FQGNSA. CDR3 region: CASSPQILYEQYF. CDR3 coding DNA: TGTGCCAGCAGCCCCCAAATTCTTTACGAGCAGTACTTC.

This rearrangement joins TRBV12-3 or TRBV12-4 to TRBJ2-7; no firm D call. The end of the DNA fits TRBJ2-5 better, so the J call may be wrong. The CDR3 is 13 residues long. The DNA of the CDR3 is TGTGCCAGCAGTTTTGGTCTGTCGGAGACCCAGTACTTC. Encoded protein: CASSFGLSETQYF.

V usage is TRBV6-1 and J usage is TRBJ2-3; 9 nucleotides match TRBD1. The CDR3 spans 14 residues. The germline V gene has CDR1 MNHNS and CDR2 SASEGT. With 10 bases clipped from V and 2 bases from J, the junction kept 7 bases outside the gene matches. The CDR3, as DNA: TGTGCCATCTCGGACAGGGGACCCACAGATACGCAGTATTTT. Amino acids: CAISDRGPTDTQYF.